The 13 T cell receptor beta chains presented below share a single source sample, sequenced in a study of T cell repertoires in cytomegalovirus infection. These receptors have no known antigen. MiXCR, applied by TCRdb to the reads, yields one record per CDR3 protein. The sample records a few hundred thousand distinct CDR3 sequences, around two fifths being singletons. Material: cultured PBMCs, obtained from culture after CMV antigen stimulation. These receptors all stem from a human donor in good health (CMV status not recorded). Some clones in this sample may be carry-over from other donors' samples.

The chain links TRBV12-3 or TRBV12-4 to TRBJ2-2; D could derive from TRBD1 or TRBD2 (5 bases each). V shed 9 bases and J shed 0 bases, with 17 bases lying between them. CDR3 length: 16 amino acids. In DNA, the CDR3 is TGTGCCAGTAGCGAATGGTTGGGGGCGAACACCGGGGAGCTGTTTTTT. This sequence encodes CASSEWLGANTGELFF.

This clonotype has ten or more counts. The chain is built from TRBV12-3 or TRBV12-4 and TRBJ2-3, with TRBD2 matching 7 bases. This CDR3 has 16 amino acids. J gave up 2 bases and V 7 bases, and 12 bases lay outside the gene matches. This chain's CDR3 is CASTTPGGGDTDTQYF. The CDR3 DNA reads TGTGCCAGCACCACCCCGGGCGGGGGTGACACAGATACGCAGTATTTT.

The chain joins TRBV7-6 to TRBJ2-7; TRBD1 matches at 12 bases. Per germline, CDR1 SGHVS and CDR2 FNYEAQ. Losses at the gene ends were 0 bases for V and 4 bases for J; bases not matched to a gene: 7. The CDR3 has 17 residues. The CDR3 bases are TGTGCCAGCAGCTTAGCGACCGGGACAGGGGGCACGTACGAGCAGTACTTC. It yields the protein CASSLATGTGGTYEQYF.

The chain joins TRBV4-1 to TRBJ2-5; TRBD2 agrees at 8 bases. Germline CDR1 is MGHRA and CDR2 is YSYEKL. J was trimmed by 9 bases and V by 5 bases; bases with no gene match: 8. This CDR3 is built from 13 residues. The CDR3 nucleotides are TGCGCCAGCAGCATCAATAGCGGGAAGCCCCAGTACTTC. This codes for CASSINSGKPQYF.

V is TRBV6-6 and J is TRBJ2-2; 7 nucleotides match TRBD2. Germline loops: CDR1 MNHNY, CDR2 SVGAGI (reference sequence). CDR3 length: 15 amino acids. V dropped 0 bases and J dropped 5; count of bases not matched to a gene: 3. CDR3 nucleotides: TGTGCCAGCAGTTACTCGGCTAGCGGAACCGGGGAGCTGTTTTTT. Its translation is CASSYSASGTGELFF.

This clonotype was recorded only once. Lacking the conserved final phenylalanine or tryptophan, this CDR3 likely reflects a read error. This chain links TRBV5-1 with TRBJ1-4, with D uncertain. CDR1 is SGHRS and CDR2 is YFSETQ in the germline V gene. The V gene lost 3 bases and the J gene lost 8 bases, with 14 bases spanning the gap. The CDR3 contains 14 residues. The CDR3 region has the DNA TGCGCCAGCAGCTGGTTAGGTCAAGAAGAAAAACTGTTTTTG. It yields the protein CASSWLGQEEKLFL.

The table lists this clonotype with a count of one. V usage is TRBV11-2 and J usage is TRBJ2-1; TRBD2 matches at 14 bases. The germline V gene encodes CDR1 SGHAT and CDR2 FQNNGV. The CDR3 is 18 residues long. V lost 6 bases, J lost 3 bases, and 10 bases stayed unmatched. The CDR3 spells CASRATLGLAGVYNEQFF. Here the CDR3 DNA reads TGTGCCAGCAGGGCGACCCTGGGACTAGCGGGAGTCTACAATGAGCAGTTCTTC.

DNA of the CDR3: TGTGCCAGCAGCTTAGTAGGGCAGAGTTCTGGAAACACCATATATTTT. Translated: CASSLVGQSSGNTIYF. The rearrangement links TRBV7-2 to TRBJ1-3, with D unresolved. Germline CDR1 SGHTA, CDR2 FQGNSA. V was clipped by 1 base and J by 1 base, with 11 bases between them. CDR3 length: 16 residues.

This clonotype occurred a few times. CDR3 amino acids: CASSYHTGSTDTQYF. The CDR3 nucleotides read TGTGCCAGCAGCTATCACACGGGGAGCACAGATACGCAGTATTTT. The chain joins TRBV7-2 to TRBJ2-3; D is perhaps TRBD2 (5 bases). V lost 4 bases and J lost 0, with 11 bases in between. CDR3 length: 15 amino acids. Germline V CDR1 and CDR2: SGHTA, FQGNSA. The whole variable domain, remainder taken from reference TRBV7-2 and TRBJ2-3, is GAGVSQSPSNKVTEKGKDVELRCDPISGHTALYWYRQSLGQGLEFLIYFQGNSAPDKSGLPSDRFSAERTGGSVSTLTIQRTQQEDSAVYLCASSYHTGSTDTQYFGPGTRLTVL.

This clonotype was counted between two and nine times. The chain is built from TRBV6-2 or TRBV6-3 and TRBJ2-1; D remains unclear. Per the germline V gene, CDR1 is MNHEY and CDR2 is SVGEGT. The V end was cut by 0 bases, the J end by 2 bases, with 5 bases between. This CDR3 region has 14 residues. CDR3 sequence: CASSYSRTYNEQFF. As DNA, the CDR3 is TGTGCCAGCAGTTACTCGCGGACCTACAATGAGCAGTTCTTC.

The chain links TRBV3-1 to TRBJ2-2; the match to TRBD2 covers 9 bases. CDR1 and CDR2 (germline): LGHDT, YNNKEL (reference sequence). J was trimmed by 4 bases and V by 10 bases; bases with no gene match: 13. The CDR3 spans 16 residues. This CDR3 reads CATGGGANSRTGELFF. CDR3 coding DNA: TGTGCCACCGGCGGGGGGGCAAATTCGCGCACCGGGGAGCTGTTTTTT.

This clonotype was observed a few times. V usage is TRBV7-2 and J usage is TRBJ2-1, with TRBD2 matching over 8 bases. After removal of 7 bases from V and 1 base from J, the junction contained 9 bases not matched to a gene. The germline gives CDR1 SGHTA, CDR2 FQGNSA. This CDR3 contains 16 residues. CDR3 loop: CASTPPGGDSYNEQFF. The DNA of the CDR3 is TGTGCCAGCACCCCGCCCGGGGGGGATTCCTACAATGAGCAGTTCTTC.

The chain recombines TRBV19 with TRBJ2-3; maybe TRBD1 (6 bases). Trimming left V 8 bases short and J 9 bases short, with 15 bases between. CDR1 and CDR2 from the germline V gene are LNHDA and SQIVND (reference sequence). The CDR3 totals 12 residues. CDR3 DNA sequence: TGTGCCAGTCGACAGGTCCCTGGAACGCAGTATTTT. It translates to CASRQVPGTQYF.